Each of the 26 T cell receptor beta chains below was sequenced from the same sample in a study of early T cells in non-severe SARS-CoV-2 infection. TCRdb analysed the 5' RACE reads with MiXCR anew, one entry per CDR3 protein. In the table there are 50,000 to 60,000 distinct CDR3 sequences, about 10% of which are singletons. The source material was whole blood. The receptors shown here come from an adult who was a healthcare worker with PCR-confirmed SARS-CoV-2 infection or an uninfected control (not recorded which).

This clonotype was picked up a small number of times. The genes are TRBV5-4 and TRBJ2-5; perhaps TRBD1 as D (6 bases). This CDR3 has 14 amino acids. Trimming left V 4 bases short and J 3 bases short, with 13 bases between. CDR1 and CDR2 (germline): SGHNT, YYREEE (reference sequence). Here the CDR3 DNA reads TGTGCCAGCAGCGCCGATGCAGGGGAAGAGACCCAGTACTTC. The encoded protein is CASSADAGEETQYF.

The gene calls are TRBV5-1 and TRBJ1-1; 7 bases align to TRBD1. Germline CDR1 and CDR2: SGHRS and YFSETQ. After removal of 4 bases from V and 6 bases from J, the junction contained 9 bases not matched to a gene. The CDR3 consists of 14 residues. The chain's CDR3 is CASSMGQNRAEAFF. CDR3 nucleotide sequence: TGCGCCAGCAGCATGGGACAGAATCGCGCTGAAGCTTTCTTT.

This chain links TRBV9 with TRBJ1-5; D not resolved. This CDR3 has 13 residues. The V end was cut by 1 base, the J end by 3 bases, with 5 bases between. Germline CDR1 reads SGDLS; CDR2 reads YYNGEE. CDR3: CASSVSDNQPQHF. The CDR3 DNA is TGTGCCAGCAGCGTATCTGACAATCAGCCCCAGCATTTT.

This clonotype was found many times. This chain joins TRBV11-3 and TRBJ2-1; D remains unclear. Germline V gene lookup returns CDR1 SGHNT and CDR2 YENEEA. The CDR3 consists of 21 residues. The V gene lost 1 base and the J gene lost 0 bases, with 25 bases spanning the gap. CDR3 region: CASSLGMVGSSIRGSYNEQFF. DNA for the CDR3: TGTGCCAGCAGCTTAGGAATGGTAGGCAGCTCAATCAGAGGCTCCTACAATGAGCAGTTCTTC.

V gene TRBV12-3 or TRBV12-4 combines with J gene TRBJ1-2, with TRBD1 as a possible D gene (6 bases). The V gene lost 3 bases and the J gene lost 1 base, with 18 bases spanning the gap. There are 17 residues in the CDR3. CDR3 sequence (DNA): TGTGCCAGCAGTTTGCGGGGGGCCCATCTTATTAACTATGGCTACACCTTC. As protein: CASSLRGAHLINYGYTF.

Many counts were recorded for this clonotype. This chain joins TRBV15 and TRBJ2-3; D unresolved. CDR1 and CDR2 (germline): LNHNV, YYDKDF (reference sequence). V was trimmed by 7 bases and J by 2 bases, leaving 10 bases between them. There are 13 residues in the CDR3. The CDR3 DNA reads as TGTGCCACCAAAGGTTGGGCCACAGATACGCAGTATTTT. The encoded protein is CATKGWATDTQYF.

CDR3 sequence reads: CASSPWDRSKAGNQPQHF. In DNA form, the CDR3 reads TGTGCCAGCAGTCCGTGGGACAGGTCAAAAGCGGGCAATCAGCCCCAGCATTTT. The chain has TRBV27 and TRBJ1-5, with 8 bases identical to TRBD1. After removal of 5 bases from V and 2 bases from J, the junction contained 14 bases not matched to a gene. Germline V gene lookup returns CDR1 MNHEY and CDR2 SMNVEV (reference sequence). There are 18 residues in the CDR3.

The J gene is TRBJ2-5, the V gene TRBV12-3 or TRBV12-4, with 7 bases matching TRBD1. Trimming cost V 6 bases and J 1 base; bases outside gene matches: 5. This CDR3 has 14 residues. The CDR3 DNA reads as TGTGCCAGCAGAGTAAACAGGGGCCAAGAGACCCAGTACTTC. This gives the protein CASRVNRGQETQYF.

This clonotype was picked up many times. The chain uses TRBV7-8 and TRBJ1-1, with 8 bases fitting TRBD1. The V segment lost 6 bases and the J segment 1 base; nucleotides outside the gene matches: 4. Germline V gene data show CDR1 as SGHVS and CDR2 as FQNEAQ. This CDR3 has 14 residues. In DNA, the CDR3 is TGTGCCAGCAGATCGACAGGGGAGAACACTGAAGCTTTCTTT. This encodes CASRSTGENTEAFF.

Turning to this clonotype: The junction does not match germline at one end; this may be a read error. The chain joins TRBV6-2 or TRBV6-3 to TRBJ2-7, with TRBD1 matching 10 bases. The germline CDR1 and CDR2 sequences are MNHEY and SVGEGT. CDR3 length equals 14 residues. Here the CDR3 reads CVSKGTGAIYEQYF. The CDR3 nucleotides are TGTGTCAGCAAGGGGACAGGGGCCATCTACGAGCAGTACTTC.

The chain uses TRBV29-1 and TRBJ2-1; 7 nucleotides match TRBD2. Germline CDR1 reads SQVTM; CDR2 reads ANQGSEA. The V segment lost 3 bases and the J segment 6 bases; nucleotides outside the gene matches: 8. CDR3 length: 14 residues. This CDR3 is CSVDWAGVLNEQFF. CDR3 nucleotide sequence: TGCAGCGTTGACTGGGCGGGAGTTCTCAATGAGCAGTTCTTC.

This clonotype occurred many times. This chain connects TRBV7-8 to TRBJ2-1; D possibly corresponds to TRBD2 (7 bases). The CDR3 length is 13 residues. CDR1 and CDR2 from the germline V gene are SGHVS and FQNEAQ. Trimming removed 5 bases from V and 7 bases from J, with 12 bases in between. This CDR3 reads CASSQGGGNEQFF. The CDR3 DNA reads as TGTGCCAGCAGCCAAGGGGGGGGAAATGAGCAGTTCTTC.

This clonotype was detected once. This chain joins TRBV7-3 and TRBJ1-5; D unresolved. From germline, CDR1 is SGHTA and CDR2 FQGTGA. V gave up 3 bases and J gave up 7 bases, with 7 bases separating them. The CDR3 sequence is 12 residues long. The CDR3 is CASSFRLQPQHF. CDR3 DNA sequence: TGTGCCAGCAGCTTCAGACTACAGCCCCAGCATTTT.

The sample holds a few counts of this clonotype. The chain combines TRBV7-3 with TRBJ1-6; TRBD1 aligns across 8 bases. Germline V gene lookup returns CDR1 SGHTA and CDR2 FQGTGA. V lost 5 bases and J lost 10; bases outside the gene matches: 7. This CDR3 has 14 amino acids. CDR3 coding DNA: TGTGCCAGCAGCCTCGGACAGGGCAGCTCACCCCTCCACTTT. This codes for CASSLGQGSSPLHF.

The chain links TRBV20-1 to TRBJ2-7; TRBD1 matches 8 bases. Trimming removed 0 bases from V and 3 bases from J; junction bases left unmatched: 7. The germline gives CDR1 DFQATT, CDR2 SNEGSKA (reference sequence). The CDR3 is made up of 15 amino acids. In nucleotides, the CDR3 is TGCAGTGCTAGAGATGTATTCAGGGGGCACTACGAGCAGTACTTC. Translating gives CSARDVFRGHYEQYF.

This clonotype was recorded at least ten times. V usage is TRBV9 and J usage is TRBJ2-1, with 12 nucleotides matching TRBD2. This CDR3 contains 15 residues. The ends lost 4 bases at V and 4 bases at J; junction bases unmatched: 3. CDR1 is SGDLS, CDR2 YYNGEE, per germline. This CDR3 is CASSPLAGGYNEQFF. CDR3 DNA sequence: TGTGCCAGCAGCCCGCTAGCGGGAGGGTACAATGAGCAGTTCTTC.

This chain uses TRBV7-2 with TRBJ2-7; D tentatively reads TRBD1 or TRBD2 (6 bases each). Between the trimmed V and J ends, which lost 4 bases and 7 bases, there was a span of 14 bases. The germline V gene has CDR1 SGHTA and CDR2 FQGNSA. The CDR3 runs 13 residues. CDR3 protein: CASSWDTGGEQYF. DNA of the CDR3: TGTGCCAGCAGCTGGGACACCGGAGGGGAGCAGTACTTC. Variable domain in full (rest from reference TRBV7-2 and TRBJ2-7): GAGVSQSPSNKVTEKGKDVELRCDPISGHTALYWYRQSLGQGLEFLIYFQGNSAPDKSGLPSDRFSAERTGGSVSTLTIQRTQQEDSAVYLCASSWDTGGEQYFGPGTRLTVT.

This clonotype was seen many times. The chain employs TRBV18 and TRBJ1-2; D call uncertain. The CDR3 consists of 16 residues. V lost 2 bases and J 1 base, leaving 14 bases between the germline ends. CDR1 is KGHSH and CDR2 is LQKENI in the germline V gene. The CDR3 coding sequence is TGTGCCAGCTCACCAAGGAAAGCAAGAGATAACTATGGCTACACCTTC. This translates into CASSPRKARDNYGYTF. The complete variable domain, with remaining parts taken from reference TRBV18 and TRBJ1-2, reads NAGVMQNPRHLVRRRGQEARLRCSPMKGHSHVYWYRQLPEEGLKFMVYLQKENIIDESGMPKERFSAEFPKEGPSILRIQQVVRGDSAAYFCASSPRKARDNYGYTFGSGTRLTVV.

The DNA for the CDR3 is TGTGCCAGCAGTTTCTATGAGCAGTTCTTC. Translating gives CASSFYEQFF. The genes are TRBV12-3 or TRBV12-4 and TRBJ2-1; the D is unclear. The V and J ends lost 3 bases and 8 bases respectively, with 2 bases between them. The CDR3 runs to 10 residues.

J is TRBJ2-7 and V is TRBV6-2 or TRBV6-3; D is uncertain. The germline gives CDR1 MNHEY, CDR2 SVGEGT. The CDR3 runs 11 residues. V lost 4 bases, J lost 2 bases, and 3 bases lay in between. The CDR3 loop is CASSWTYEQYF. For the CDR3, the DNA is TGTGCCAGCAGTTGGACCTACGAGCAGTACTTC.

The gene calls are TRBV5-4 and TRBJ2-3; no clear D gene. Germline V gene sequence: CDR1 SGHNT, CDR2 YYREEE (reference sequence). The CDR3 has 13 amino acids. Trimming removed 6 bases from V and 9 bases from J, with 17 bases in between. CDR3 in DNA: TGTGCCAGCACCCCTCCTGGATCGTACACGCAGTATTTT. Its translation: CASTPPGSYTQYF.

This clonotype has at least ten counts. The chain couples TRBV6-2 or TRBV6-3 to TRBJ2-7; D is uncertain. The ends were cut back, 2 bases at V and 2 bases at J, with 7 bases in the middle. The CDR3 length is 13 residues. Germline lookup yields CDR1 MNHEY and CDR2 SVGEGT. This chain's CDR3 is CASSYAETYEQYF. The CDR3 DNA reads TGTGCCAGCAGTTACGCAGAGACCTACGAGCAGTACTTC.

This clonotype was seen a handful of times. The rearrangement uses TRBV5-1 and TRBJ2-1; 8 positions match TRBD1. CDR1 SGHRS and CDR2 YFSETQ come from the germline V gene. The CDR3 length is 13 residues. Trimming cost V 4 bases and J 7 bases; bases outside gene matches: 4. The CDR3 loop is CASSADRVNEQFF. CDR3 DNA: TGCGCCAGCAGCGCGGACAGGGTTAATGAGCAGTTCTTC.

This clonotype was seen ten or more times. The gene calls are TRBV20-1 and TRBJ1-4, with D uncertain. With 0 bases removed from V and 3 bases from J, the gap between germline ends came to 8 bases. The CDR3 contains 14 residues. Germline CDR1 and CDR2: DFQATT and SNEGSKA (reference sequence). The CDR3 spells CSARDRAANEKLFF. The CDR3 nucleotides read TGCAGTGCTAGAGATCGTGCAGCTAATGAAAAACTGTTTTTT.

This clonotype was observed a few times. J is TRBJ2-3 and V is TRBV11-2, with TRBD2 matching 7 bases. The CDR3 covers 21 residues. V dropped 5 bases and J dropped 0; count of bases not matched to a gene: 23. Germline CDR1 is SGHAT and CDR2 is FQNNGV. The CDR3 is CASSQTGTTETVRWSTDTQYF. The CDR3 bases are TGTGCCAGCAGCCAGACCGGGACTACCGAAACTGTGCGGTGGAGCACAGATACGCAGTATTTT. The full variable domain, in which reference TRBV11-2 and TRBJ2-3 provide the parts outside the CDR3, is EAGVAQSPRYKIIEKRQSVAFWCNPISGHATLYWYQQILGQGPKLLIQFQNNGVVDDSQLPKDRFSAERLKGVDSTLKIQPAKLEDSAVYLCASSQTGTTETVRWSTDTQYFGPGTRLTVL.

This clonotype was seen many times. The chain combines TRBV28 with TRBJ2-5; maybe TRBD2 (5 bases). CDR1 and CDR2 from the germline V gene are MDHEN and SYDVKM. This CDR3 region has 12 residues. Deletions cut 10 bases from V and 0 bases from J, with 9 bases between. The CDR3 here is CATHGDQETQYF. Written as DNA, the CDR3 is TGTGCCACCCACGGGGACCAAGAGACCCAGTACTTC.